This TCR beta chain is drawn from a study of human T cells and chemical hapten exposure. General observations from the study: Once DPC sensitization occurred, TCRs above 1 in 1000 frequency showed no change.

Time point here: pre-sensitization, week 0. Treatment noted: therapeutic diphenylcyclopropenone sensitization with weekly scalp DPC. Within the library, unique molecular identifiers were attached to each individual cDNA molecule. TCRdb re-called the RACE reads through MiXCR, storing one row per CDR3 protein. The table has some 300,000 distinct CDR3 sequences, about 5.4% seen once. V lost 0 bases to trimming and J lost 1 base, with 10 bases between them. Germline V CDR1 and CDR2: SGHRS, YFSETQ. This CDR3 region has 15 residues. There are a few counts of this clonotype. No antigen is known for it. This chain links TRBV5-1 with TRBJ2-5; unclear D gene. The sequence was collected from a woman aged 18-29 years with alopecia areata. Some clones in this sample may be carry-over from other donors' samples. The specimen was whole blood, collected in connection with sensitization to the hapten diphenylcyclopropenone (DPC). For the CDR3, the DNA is TGCGCCAGCAGCTTGGCTCAGCTTGGCCAAGAGACCCAGTACTTC. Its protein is CASSLAQLGQETQYF.